This T cell receptor beta chain appears in the sequencing data of a study of graft-versus-host responses after intestinal transplantation. Across the whole study: Transplant types were multivisceral, liver-intestinal, or isolated intestinal. Every transplant recipient was induced with anti-thymocyte globulin, then maintained on tacrolimus and steroids for around 3 years.

This clone was detected only a few times. With 0 bases removed from V and 0 bases from J, the gap between germline ends came to 15 bases. Germline values: CDR1 PRHDT, CDR2 FYEKMQ (reference sequence). There are 17 residues in the CDR3. Generated by immunoSEQ multiplex PCR, the TCRdb table keeps only in-frame clones and is missing some. In the table there are roughly 14,000 clones, about 29% of which are singletons. Irradiated, violet-dye-labeled stimulators (around 200,000) were plated alongside around 200,000 CFSE-labeled responders. After mixed lymphocyte reaction, dividing CD4+ and CD8+ responder T cells were sorted.

The chain joins TRBV13 to TRBJ2-7; possibly TRBD2 for D (5 bases). The material was alloreactive CD8+ T cells from a mixed lymphocyte reaction culture, obtained before intestinal transplant. This sample's subset: CFSE-low proliferating T cells sorted from approximately 6-day pre-transplant mixed lymphocyte reaction (GvH or HvG direction). This TCR was recovered from a human patient who received an intestinal transplant. CDR3 DNA: TGTGCCAGCAGCTTAGGCCTAATGAGCGGAAGCTCCTACGAGCAGTACTTC. Amino acid sequence: CASSLGLMSGSSYEQYF. Full variable domain (missing parts from reference TRBV13 and TRBJ2-7): AAGVIQSPRHLIKEKRETATLKCYPIPRHDTVYWYQQGPGQDPQFLISFYEKMQSDKGSIPDRFSAQQFSDYHSELNMSSLELGDSALYFCASSLGLMSGSSYEQYFGPGTRLTVT.